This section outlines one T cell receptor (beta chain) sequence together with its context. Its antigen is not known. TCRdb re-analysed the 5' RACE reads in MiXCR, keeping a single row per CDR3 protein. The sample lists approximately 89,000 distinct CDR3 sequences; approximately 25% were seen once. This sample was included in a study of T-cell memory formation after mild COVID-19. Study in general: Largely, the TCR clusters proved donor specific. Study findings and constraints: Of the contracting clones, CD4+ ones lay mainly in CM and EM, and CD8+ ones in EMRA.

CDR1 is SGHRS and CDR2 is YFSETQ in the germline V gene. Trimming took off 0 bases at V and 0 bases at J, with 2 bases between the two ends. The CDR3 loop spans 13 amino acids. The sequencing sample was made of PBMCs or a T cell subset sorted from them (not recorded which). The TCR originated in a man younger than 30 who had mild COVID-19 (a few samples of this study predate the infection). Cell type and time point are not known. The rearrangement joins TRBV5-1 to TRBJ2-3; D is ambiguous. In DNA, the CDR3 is TGCGCCAGCAGCTTGGCTAGCACAGATACGCAGTATTTT. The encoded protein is CASSLASTDTQYF.